This paragraph covers one T cell receptor (beta chain) sequence. Study members were between about 18 and 95 years old and lived in around 24 US regions. Cohort assignment relied on participant-reported clinical history. Germline lookup yields CDR1 MNHEY and CDR2 SVGAGI. CDR3 size: 15 residues. Unmatched junction bases numbered 7, after V lost 0 bases and J lost 6 bases. This entry comes from a study of blood T cell repertoires in COVID-19. In the study overall: Both acute and convalescent COVID-19 samples were obtained from the United States, Italy and Spain. T cells, B-cell-depleted T cells, or PBMCs provided the cDNA or gDNA that served as material.

The protocol was immunoSEQ multiplex PCR, while the TCRdb copy is restricted to in-frame clones and leaves out a portion. The sample yields about 340,000 clones, roughly 90% seen once. The sample consisted of PBMCs or T cells enriched from blood (not recorded which). This clonotype originated in a woman younger than 45 who had recovered from COVID-19. The gene calls are TRBV6-5 and TRBJ2-7; 8 bases agree with TRBD1. CDR3: CASSYSGQGASEQYF. CDR3 DNA: TGTGCCAGCAGTTACTCGGGGCAGGGGGCTAGCGAGCAGTACTTC.